These 7 T cell receptor beta chains came from one sample sequenced in a study of blood T cell repertoires in COVID-19. The repertoire was sequenced with immunoSEQ multiplex PCR; TCRdb's copy has only in-frame clones and lacks some. The data hold some 96,000 clones, with roughly 79% observed a single time. The source material was peripheral blood. The receptors were sampled from a man aged 65 to 85 with active or convalescent COVID-19.

The chain combines TRBV27 with TRBJ2-7; 9 bases line up with TRBD2. Per germline, CDR1 MNHEY and CDR2 SMNVEV (reference sequence). The CDR3 has 15 amino acids. V shed 0 bases, J shed 8 bases, and the junction held 8 bases outside the gene matches. DNA of the CDR3: TGTGCCAGCAGTTTATCGACTAGCGGCCATGTAAAGCAGTACTTC. It encodes CASSLSTSGHVKQYF.

The chain recombines TRBV27 with TRBJ2-5; 11 nucleotides line up with TRBD2. Germline assignment: CDR1 MNHEY and CDR2 SMNVEV (reference sequence). The V gene end was trimmed by 4 bases and the J gene end by 3 bases; junction bases not matched to a gene: 4. This CDR3 contains 15 residues. The CDR3 DNA sequence: TGTGCCAGCAGTTCCCCGACTAGCGGGAAAGAGACCCAGTACTTC. Encoded protein: CASSSPTSGKETQYF.

The chain has TRBV19 and TRBJ1-2; TRBD1 is a possible D gene (5 bases). V lost 2 bases and J lost 8, with 9 bases in between. The CDR3 is 12 amino acids. Germline V gene data show CDR1 as LNHDA and CDR2 as SQIVND (reference sequence). CDR3 nucleotides: TGTGCCAGTAGTATACAGGGCGGCGGCTACACCTTC. This translates into CASSIQGGGYTF.

V is TRBV4-1 and J is TRBJ2-7; TRBD1 agrees at 7 bases. Per germline, CDR1 MGHRA and CDR2 YSYEKL. J was trimmed by 2 bases and V by 4 bases; bases with no gene match: 8. The length of the CDR3 is 15 residues. The DNA for the CDR3 is TGCGCCAGCAGCCCCGGGACAGCCAAGACCTACGAGCAGTACTTC. Amino acid sequence: CASSPGTAKTYEQYF.

The chain joins TRBV11-2 to TRBJ2-2, with D possibly matching TRBD2 (6 bases). Germline CDR1 reads SGHAT; CDR2 reads FQNNGV. Trimming shortened V by 4 bases and J by 3 bases, and 15 bases separated the two germline ends. The CDR3 sequence is 16 residues long. The CDR3: CASSWLVGGDTGELFF. As DNA, the CDR3 is TGTGCCAGCAGCTGGCTAGTGGGAGGCGACACCGGGGAGCTGTTTTTT.

This clone was seen more than once but under ten times. The CDR3 bases are TGCGCCAGCAGCGGACGGACTAGCGGGAGTTCTTACGAGCAGTACTTC. Amino acid sequence: CASSGRTSGSSYEQYF. The chain is built from TRBV5-1 and TRBJ2-7; 13 nucleotides match TRBD2. In germline, CDR1 is SGHRS, CDR2 YFSETQ. The junction had 8 bases not matched to a gene; V was cut back by 4 bases and J by 4 bases. The CDR3 consists of 16 residues. Using reference TRBV5-1 and TRBJ2-7 for the parts outside the CDR3, the full variable domain is KAGVTQTPRYLIKTRGQQVTLSCSPISGHRSVSWYQQTPGQGLQFLFEYFSETQRNKGNFPGRFSGRQFSNSRSEMNVSTLELGDSALYLCASSGRTSGSSYEQYFGPGTRLTVT.

The chain combines TRBV6-1 with TRBJ1-2; D may be TRBD1 (6 bases). The ends were cut back, 1 base at V and 1 base at J, with 10 bases in the middle. The CDR3 has 15 amino acids. Per germline, CDR1 MNHNS and CDR2 SASEGT. CDR3 bases: TGTGCCAGCAGTGAAGGAGGGGGAAATAACTATGGCTACACCTTC. This encodes CASSEGGGNNYGYTF.